The present TCR beta chain was sequenced within a study of shared clonotypes between healthy human individuals. For the study at large: Each donor contributed plates that comprised three CD4 naive, three CD4 memory, two CD8 naive and one CD8 memory. Study results and caveats: Clonotype sharing across a handful of donors was observed for around 4.5% of naive CD4 clonotypes.

Naive CD8 cells, CD45RO-negative and positively selected for CCR7, excluded terminally differentiated effector memory CD45RA+ cells. Adult donors, all healthy and HIV-negative, had no recent acute infections or vaccinations. The CDR3 runs to 16 residues. Looked up from germline, CDR1 is SGHRS and CDR2 is YFSETQ. Unmatched junction bases numbered 9, after V lost 4 bases and J lost 0 bases. A remark on this clone: Its antigen is undetermined.

Assay used: immunoSEQ multiplex PCR; TCRdb lists only in-frame clones, some missing. The repertoire holds nearly 600,000 clones, with over 95% as singletons. Sequenced: naive CD8+ T cells sorted from blood. This sequence originates from a woman in her 30s in good health. The chain recombines TRBV5-1 with TRBJ2-7; 8 bases agree with TRBD1. The CDR3, as DNA: TGCGCCAGCAGCACAGGGACAGGAGAAAGCTCCTACGAGCAGTACTTC. Translated, it gives CASSTGTGESSYEQYF.